The rows below give T cell receptor beta chains drawn from one sample of a study of Ad26.COV2.S vaccination and SARS-CoV-2 variants. Sequencing used immunoSEQ multiplex PCR; TCRdb keeps in-frame clones, though not all of them. The repertoire holds some 480,000 clones, with about 83% as singletons. Sequenced here: peripheral blood, sampled in a trial of Ad26.COV2.S vaccine versus placebo. These receptors were collected from a person aged 18 to 59 who received the Ad26.COV2.S COVID-19 vaccine or a placebo. CDR3s include the opening cysteine and the closing phenylalanine or tryptophan.

j_call cdr3_length v_call cdr3_aa
TRBJ1-5 14 TRBV30 CAWSAGIGNQPQHF
TRBJ2-7 14 TRBV6-2/TRBV6-3 CASSVEGSGYEQYF
TRBJ2-3 13 TRBV6-1 CASSEAWLDTQYF
TRBJ2-7 16 TRBV7-2 CASSSPTAGTRNEQYF
TRBJ1-5 18 TRBV3-1/TRBV3-2 CASSQGRAGGGGNQPQHF
TRBJ2-1 18 TRBV28 CASSSGGLAGVKFDEQFF
TRBJ2-1 15 TRBV5-1 CASSKMEVSDNEQFF
TRBJ2-1 14 TRBV19 CASSIDRLYNEQFF
TRBJ1-2 14 TRBV27 CASSLLQGTNGYTF
TRBJ2-7 11 TRBV27 CASREAYEQYF
TRBJ1-6 15 TRBV28 CASSPRLGQNSPLHF
TRBJ2-5 14 TRBV30 CAWSETSLEETQYF
TRBJ2-1 17 TRBV3-1/TRBV3-2 CASSQVGGREGPNEQFF
TRBJ1-1 14 TRBV29-1 CSVMGGGMNTEAFF
TRBJ2-2 15 TRBV27 CASSLLLQSTGELFF
TRBJ2-1 17 TRBV9 CASSVDPGLALYNEQFF
TRBJ2-4 15 TRBV28 CASSLPDARGGIQYF
TRBJ1-6 16 TRBV7-8 CASSLSTGGRNSPLHF
TRBJ1-2 13 TRBV6-4 CASSADRGYGYTF
TRBJ1-1 13 TRBV6-5 CASARRGWTEAFF
TRBJ2-7 15 TRBV7-8 CASSLVGGASYEQYF
TRBJ2-1 14 TRBV18 CASSPLAGINEQFF
TRBJ2-7 15 TRBV9 CASSVGGTSLYEQYF
TRBJ2-2 14 TRBV6-6 CASRGLAGAGELFF
TRBJ1-3 12 TRBV12-3/TRBV12-4 CASSFDGNTIYF
TRBJ2-3 17 TRBV27 CASSRRVRGALTDTQYF
TRBJ1-5 14 TRBV24-1 CATSHSGGDQPQHF
TRBJ2-7 17 TRBV5-8 CASSLGDLTPYTYEQYF
TRBJ1-5 13 TRBV30 CAWSGGGNQPQHF
TRBJ1-3 16 TRBV7-9 CASSLAGGVSGNTIYF
TRBJ2-5 14 TRBV7-3 CASSLTVREKTQYF
TRBJ2-7 14 TRBV3-1/TRBV3-2 CASSQDLLRGRPYF
TRBJ1-5 14 TRBV18 CASSQGGGNQPQHF
TRBJ2-7 15 TRBV30 CAWSVLGEGQGEQYF
TRBJ1-2 15 TRBV5-1 CASSPNFGGRGGYTF
TRBJ2-3 18 TRBV9 CASSVGSQGLAGADTQYF
TRBJ1-2 14 TRBV5-4 CASSSKQGNYGYTF
TRBJ1-3 17 TRBV9 CASSVAGATYSGNTIYF
TRBJ1-4 15 TRBV4-3 CASSQGSGFVEKLFF
TRBJ2-5 18 TRBV11-2 CASSYLGGGARVEETQYF
TRBJ2-7 13 TRBV19 CASRASGYYEQYF
TRBJ2-3 16 TRBV5-4 CASRRGGTSGTDTQYF
TRBJ2-7 13 TRBV30 CAWSRGHSYEQYF
TRBJ1-1 12 TRBV6-5 CASSYTGTEAFF
TRBJ2-7 15 TRBV19 CASSAGQGPGYEQYF
TRBJ2-3 14 TRBV29-1 CSVEGGPGTDTQYF
TRBJ1-2 14 TRBV28 CASSLPHRTYGYTF
TRBJ2-5 14 TRBV7-2 CASSPPGHQETQYF
TRBJ1-6 15 TRBV4-2 CASSQGPGANSPLHF
TRBJ2-1 14 TRBV9 CASSSGTSGYEQFF
TRBJ1-1 14 TRBV9 CASSAVPGYSEAFF
TRBJ1-1 13 TRBV19 CASSISGDTEAFF
TRBJ2-5 13 TRBV28 CATLGGWQETQYF
TRBJ2-3 12 TRBV30 CAWTRSTDTQYF
TRBJ2-1 15 TRBV6-6 CASSPFSGRAHEQFF
TRBJ1-1 14 TRBV5-4 CASSLIGGDTEAFF
TRBJ2-2 16 TRBV7-2 CASTPTVGQGAGELFF
TRBJ1-3 13 TRBV7-6 CASSLAAGNTIYF
TRBJ2-3 17 TRBV14 CASSRLGAGVHTDTQYF